Below are 3 T cell receptor beta chains sequenced from a single sample in a study of OX40 agonist ivuxolimab in advanced cancers. Some clones are missing from TCRdb's copy, which holds only in-frame ones; the method was immunoSEQ multiplex PCR. Among under 55,000 clones, about 86% were seen once, and the ten largest hold around 6.9%. Here the sequenced sample was CD4+ or CD8+ T cells sorted from blood, taken in a trial of the OX40 agonist ivuxolimab. These receptors were collected from an adult with an advanced solid tumor such as melanoma, head and neck, liver or kidney cancer.

This clone was seen a single time. V usage is TRBV7-9 and J usage is TRBJ2-3, with 10 bases aligning to TRBD1. J lost 5 bases, V lost 2 bases, and 7 bases had no gene match. CDR3 length equals 16 residues. Germline V gene sequence: CDR1 SEHNR, CDR2 FQNEAQ (reference sequence). CDR3 sequence (DNA): TGTGCCAGCAGCTTACGGGGACAGGGGTTGGTAGATACGCAGTATTTT. As protein: CASSLRGQGLVDTQYF.

V gene TRBV28 combines with J gene TRBJ1-1; no definite D call. Germline CDR1 MDHEN, CDR2 SYDVKM. With 2 bases removed from V and 1 base from J, the gap between germline ends came to 5 bases. The CDR3 is made up of 13 amino acids. CDR3 protein: CASSLRRNTEAFF. DNA of the CDR3: TGTGCCAGCAGTTTAAGAAGGAACACTGAAGCTTTCTTT.

This chain links TRBV6-5 with TRBJ1-5; D is unclear. Germline CDR1 and CDR2: MNHEY and SVGAGI. The V gene lost 6 bases and the J gene lost 5 bases, with 11 bases spanning the gap. The CDR3 length is 13 residues. CDR3 residues: CASSGRIDQPQHF. CDR3 in DNA: TGTGCCAGCAGCGGACGGATTGATCAGCCCCAGCATTTT.